This entry describes one T cell receptor (beta chain). The antigen is not known. This record belongs to a study of beta chain features in type 1 diabetes. Study-level information: The number of sorted cells examined across all samples was around 99 million. Overall study findings and caveats: Shortening that was moderate but significant affected the TCRB CDR3s of Type 1 diabetes patients in all four CD4+ subsets.

This CDR3 contains 15 residues. From germline, CDR1 is LGHNA and CDR2 YNFKEQ. The V and J ends lost 4 bases and 0 bases respectively, with 11 bases between them. Sequencing targeted expressed TCRB transcripts, as all isolated RNA had been reverse transcribed. Data came from immunoSEQ multiplex PCR; TCRdb stores just in-frame clones and leaves some out. The sample shows 500,000 to 800,000 clones, around 12% of them seen only once. Sequencing input: naive CD4+ T cells from blood. This TCR came from a man aged 30 to 39 with type 1 diabetes. The chain carries TRBV4-2 and TRBJ2-3; D not resolved. CDR3 sequence: CASSLTETSTDTQYF. CDR3 nucleotides: TGTGCCAGCAGCCTTACAGAAACTAGCACAGATACGCAGTATTTT.